A selection of T cell receptor beta chains follows, all from one sample in a study of metastatic and nonmetastatic thyroid tumors. Using MiXCR, TCRdb reanalyzed the PCR reads. The sample yields about 21,000 clones, roughly a quarter seen once. Sequencing input: tumor tissue. These receptors originate from a female donor with papillary thyroid cancer or a benign thyroid nodule (not recorded which). Some clones in this sample may be carry-over from other donors' samples. The conserved cysteine and the conserved F or W are not part of the CDR3 here. Fields, in order: D gene, J gene, V gene, CDR3 protein. A D gene is named only where the DNA matches it firmly.

D: -
J: TRBJ1-1
V: TRBV7-9
CDR3: ASSFTGSEAF

D: -
J: TRBJ2-7
V: TRBV20-1
CDR3: SAEGLEHEQY

D: -
J: TRBJ1-2
V: TRBV6-2/TRBV6-3
CDR3: ASSWGALKNYGYT

D: -
J: TRBJ2-6
V: TRBV12-3/TRBV12-4
CDR3: ASSFEGYWGTGDSGAKVLT

D: TRBD1
J: TRBJ2-2
V: TRBV19
CDR3: ASSKTGDTGELF

D: TRBD1
J: TRBJ1-1
V: TRBV19
CDR3: ASSRGQTNTEAF

D: TRBD1
J: TRBJ1-1
V: TRBV28
CDR3: ASSLTGGSNTEAF

D: -
J: TRBJ2-2
V: TRBV9
CDR3: ASSASLRWETGELF

D: -
J: TRBJ1-5
V: TRBV12-3/TRBV12-4
CDR3: ASRPWPQH

D: -
J: TRBJ1-4
V: TRBV30
CDR3: AWSVGIEGLDEKLF

D: TRBD1
J: TRBJ1-6
V: TRBV19
CDR3: ASSTGTGVETPLH

D: -
J: TRBJ2-3
V: TRBV27
CDR3: ASSFAGTSTDTQY

D: -
J: TRBJ2-3
V: TRBV2
CDR3: ASTNLGDTDTQY

D: -
J: TRBJ2-6
V: TRBV6-1
CDR3: ASTQDSGANVLT

D: TRBD2
J: TRBJ2-7
V: TRBV6-5
CDR3: ASSTGTSTFPISYEQY